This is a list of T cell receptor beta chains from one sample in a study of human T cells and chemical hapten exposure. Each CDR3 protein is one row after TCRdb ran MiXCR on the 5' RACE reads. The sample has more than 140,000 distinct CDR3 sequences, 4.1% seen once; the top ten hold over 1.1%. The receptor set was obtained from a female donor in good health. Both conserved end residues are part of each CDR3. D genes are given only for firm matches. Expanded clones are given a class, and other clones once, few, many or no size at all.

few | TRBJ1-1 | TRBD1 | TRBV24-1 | TGTGCCACCAGTGATCCGGGACAGGGGGTCACTGAAGCTTTCTTT | CATSDPGQGVTEAFF
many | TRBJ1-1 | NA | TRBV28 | TGTGCCAGCAGTTCCTCGCCAGGGCTCTATGCTGAAGCTTTCTTT | CASSSSPGLYAEAFF
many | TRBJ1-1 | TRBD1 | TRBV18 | TGTGCCAGCTCACCAATTGAGGGACAGCAAGCTTTCTTT | CASSPIEGQQAFF
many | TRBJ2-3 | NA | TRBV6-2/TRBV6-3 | TGTGCCAGCAGTTACGTCCCGGGACACTTACCGGATACGCAGTATTTT | CASSYVPGHLPDTQYF
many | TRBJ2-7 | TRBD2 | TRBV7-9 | TGTGCCAGCAGCGCCCACGGGACTAGCGGGGGGTACGAGCAGTACTTC | CASSAHGTSGGYEQYF
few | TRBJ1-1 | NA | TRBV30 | TGTGCCTGGAGGCCCCTCAGTCAAGGGGGCACTGAAGCTTTCTTT | CAWRPLSQGGTEAFF
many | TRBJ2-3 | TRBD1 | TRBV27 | TGTGCCAGCAGTATCACGGGACAGGGGGCGGATACGCAGTATTTT | CASSITGQGADTQYF
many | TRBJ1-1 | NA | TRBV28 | TGTGCCAGCAGTTTGTGGGCGAACACTGAAGCTTTCTTT | CASSLWANTEAFF
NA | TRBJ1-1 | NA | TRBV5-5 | TGTGCCAGCAGCCAGAATGGCCTCCCGAAGACTGAAGCTTTCTTT | CASSQNGLPKTEAFF
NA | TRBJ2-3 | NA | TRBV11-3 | TGTGCCAGCAGCACTGGTTGGGGGCCGGGGTCGGATACGCAGTATTTT | CASSTGWGPGSDTQYF
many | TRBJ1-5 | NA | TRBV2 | TGTGCCAGCAGTGAAGCGCCGGCCGGGGAGCCCCAGCATTTT | CASSEAPAGEPQHF
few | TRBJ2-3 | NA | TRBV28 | TGTGCCAGCAGTTCGCCCGACCGTTACACAGATACGCAGTATTTT | CASSSPDRYTDTQYF
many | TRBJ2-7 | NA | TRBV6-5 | TGTGCCAGCAGTTACAACGACTGGAAAGCCTCCTACGAGCAGTACTTC | CASSYNDWKASYEQYF
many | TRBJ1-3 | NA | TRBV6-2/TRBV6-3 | TGTGCCAGCAGATCATGGACAGCCAACTCTGGAAACACCATATATTTT | CASRSWTANSGNTIYF
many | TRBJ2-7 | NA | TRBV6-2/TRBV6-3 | TGTGCCAGCAGTTACCCAGGGGCCTCCTACGAGCAGTACTTC | CASSYPGASYEQYF
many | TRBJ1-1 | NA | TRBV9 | TGTGCCAGCAGCGGCACAGGGTTAACTGAAGCTTTCTTT | CASSGTGLTEAFF
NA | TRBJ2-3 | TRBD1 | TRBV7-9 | TGTGCCAGCAGCCCCGGGACAGGGGTATCTCGTTGGGATACGCAGTATTTT | CASSPGTGVSRWDTQYF
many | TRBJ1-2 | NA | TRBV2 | TGTGCCAGCAGGTCCCCGGGAAAAACTAACTATGGCTACACCTTC | CASRSPGKTNYGYTF
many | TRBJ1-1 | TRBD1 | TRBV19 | TGTGCCAGTAGTTCACAGGGGGCCCCAAACACTGAAGCTTTCTTT | CASSSQGAPNTEAFF
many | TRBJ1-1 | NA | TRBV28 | TGTGCCAGCAGTTTCCTCAACACTGAAGCTTTCTTT | CASSFLNTEAFF
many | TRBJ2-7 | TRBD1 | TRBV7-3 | TGTGCCAGCAGCCCTTACCCGCGGACAGGGACACGTACCTACGAGCAGTACTTC | CASSPYPRTGTRTYEQYF
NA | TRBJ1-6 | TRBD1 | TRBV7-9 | TGTGCCAGCAGTCAAAGGACAGGGTCCAATAATTCACCCCTCCACTTT | CASSQRTGSNNSPLHF
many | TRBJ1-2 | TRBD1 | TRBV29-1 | TGCAGCGTTGAATGGCAGGGGGACGATGGCTACACCTTC | CSVEWQGDDGYTF
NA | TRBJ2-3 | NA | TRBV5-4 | TGTGCCAGCAGCTTGGCCTGGGGTTCAGATACGCAGTATTTT | CASSLAWGSDTQYF
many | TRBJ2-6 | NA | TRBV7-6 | TGTGCCAGCAGCTCCAGAAGCTCTGGGGCCAACGTCCTGACTTTC | CASSSRSSGANVLTF
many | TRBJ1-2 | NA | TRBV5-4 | TGTGCCAGCAGCTTGGGGCAAGCTAACTATGGCTACACCTTC | CASSLGQANYGYTF
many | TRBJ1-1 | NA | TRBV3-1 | TGTGCCAGCAGCCAGGCAGGACAGCCGAACACTGAAGCTTTCTTT | CASSQAGQPNTEAFF
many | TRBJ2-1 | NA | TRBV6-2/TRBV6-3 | TGTGCCAGCACCCCCGGGGCCTACAATGAGCAGTTCTTC | CASTPGAYNEQFF
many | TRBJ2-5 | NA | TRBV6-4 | TGTGCCAGCAGTGAAGTTAGCGGTGCGGGACAAGAGACCCAGTACTTC | CASSEVSGAGQETQYF
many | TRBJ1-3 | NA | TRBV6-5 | TGTGCCAGCAGTTCCCCGCGAGGGTCCAGGGGTGGAAACACCATATATTTT | CASSSPRGSRGGNTIYF
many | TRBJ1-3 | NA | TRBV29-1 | TGCAGCGTTGAAGATCCACTCGCTGGAAACACCATATATTTT | CSVEDPLAGNTIYF